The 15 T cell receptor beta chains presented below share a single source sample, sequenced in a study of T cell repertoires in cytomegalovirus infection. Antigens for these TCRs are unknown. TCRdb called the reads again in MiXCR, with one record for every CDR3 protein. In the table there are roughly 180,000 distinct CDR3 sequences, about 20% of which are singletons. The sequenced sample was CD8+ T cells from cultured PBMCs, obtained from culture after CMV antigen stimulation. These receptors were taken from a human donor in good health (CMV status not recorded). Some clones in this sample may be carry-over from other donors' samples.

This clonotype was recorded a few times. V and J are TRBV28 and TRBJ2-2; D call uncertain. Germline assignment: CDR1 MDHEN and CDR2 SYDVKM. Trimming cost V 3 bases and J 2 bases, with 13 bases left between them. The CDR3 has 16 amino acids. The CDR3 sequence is CASSLEFPVNTGELFF. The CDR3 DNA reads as TGTGCCAGCAGTTTGGAGTTTCCTGTAAACACCGGGGAGCTGTTTTTT.

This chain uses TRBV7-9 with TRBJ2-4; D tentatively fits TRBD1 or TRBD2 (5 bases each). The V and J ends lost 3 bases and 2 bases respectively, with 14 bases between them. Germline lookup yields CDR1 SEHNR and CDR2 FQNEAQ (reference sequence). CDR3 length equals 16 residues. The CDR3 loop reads CASSFRDGFSKNIQYF. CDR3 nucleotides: TGTGCCAGCAGCTTCCGGGACGGATTTTCCAAAAACATTCAGTACTTC.

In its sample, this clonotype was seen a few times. The chain's CDR3 is CATSRDDSSSYNSPLHF. The CDR3, as DNA: TGTGCCACCAGCAGAGATGACAGTAGCTCCTATAATTCACCCCTCCACTTT. The rearrangement uses TRBV15 and TRBJ1-6; perhaps TRBD1 as D (5 bases). Germline V gene data show CDR1 as LNHNV and CDR2 as YYDKDF (reference sequence). This CDR3 contains 17 residues. Trimming left V 0 bases short and J 0 bases short, with 9 bases between.

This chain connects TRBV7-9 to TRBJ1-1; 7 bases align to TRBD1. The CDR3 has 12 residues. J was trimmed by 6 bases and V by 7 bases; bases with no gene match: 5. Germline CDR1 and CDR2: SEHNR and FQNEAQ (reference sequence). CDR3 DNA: TGTGCCAGCACCCCAGGGACAGCTGAAGCTTTCTTT. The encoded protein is CASTPGTAEAFF.

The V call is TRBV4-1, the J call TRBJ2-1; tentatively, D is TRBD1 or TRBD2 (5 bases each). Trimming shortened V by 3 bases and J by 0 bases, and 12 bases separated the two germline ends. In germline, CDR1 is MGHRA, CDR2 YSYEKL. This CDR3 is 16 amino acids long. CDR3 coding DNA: TGCGCCAGCAGCCAGAGAGGGGCTAGCTCCTACAATGAGCAGTTCTTC. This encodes CASSQRGASSYNEQFF.

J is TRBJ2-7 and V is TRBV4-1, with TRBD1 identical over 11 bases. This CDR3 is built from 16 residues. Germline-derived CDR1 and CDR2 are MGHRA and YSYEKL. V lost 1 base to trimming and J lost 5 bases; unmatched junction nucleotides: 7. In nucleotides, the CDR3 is TGCGCCAGCAGCCAAGCCGGGACAGGGGGTACTGACGAGCAGTACTTC. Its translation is CASSQAGTGGTDEQYF.

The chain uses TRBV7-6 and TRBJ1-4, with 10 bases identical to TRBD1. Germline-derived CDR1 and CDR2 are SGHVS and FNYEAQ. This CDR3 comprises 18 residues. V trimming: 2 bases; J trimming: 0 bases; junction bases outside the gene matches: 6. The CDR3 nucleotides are TGTGCCAGCAGCTTACGGGACAGGGGATTCTCAACTAATGAAAAACTGTTTTTT. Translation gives CASSLRDRGFSTNEKLFF.

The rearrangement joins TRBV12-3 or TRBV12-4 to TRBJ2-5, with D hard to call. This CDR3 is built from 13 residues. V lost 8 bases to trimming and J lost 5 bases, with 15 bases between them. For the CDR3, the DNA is TGTGCCAGCTCTGAAGTGGGTACGGAGACCCAGTACTTC. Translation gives CASSEVGTETQYF.

CDR3 in amino acids: CASSFPGYEQFF. In nucleotides, the CDR3 is TGTGCCAGCAGCTTTCCAGGGTATGAGCAGTTCTTC. This chain connects TRBV11-1 to TRBJ2-1; D is possibly TRBD1 (5 bases). The V gene lost 3 bases and the J gene lost 8 bases, with 8 bases spanning the gap. The CDR3 extends over 12 amino acids. Germline V lookup: CDR1 SGHAT, CDR2 FQDESV (reference sequence).

CDR3 region: CASSMGGAPGSNYGYTF. Written as DNA, the CDR3 is TGTGCCAGCAGCATGGGAGGGGCACCAGGATCTAACTATGGCTACACCTTC. J is TRBJ1-2 and V is TRBV9; tentative D call: TRBD1 (5 bases). Germline CDR1 reads SGDLS; CDR2 reads YYNGEE. Trimming cost V 4 bases and J 0 bases, with 19 bases left between them. This CDR3 has 17 residues. The full variable domain, in which reference TRBV9 and TRBJ1-2 provide the parts outside the CDR3, is DSGVTQTPKHLITATGQRVTLRCSPRSGDLSVYWYQQSLDQGLQFLIQYYNGEERAKGNILERFSAQQFPDLHSELNLSSLELGDSALYFCASSMGGAPGSNYGYTFGSGTRLTVV.

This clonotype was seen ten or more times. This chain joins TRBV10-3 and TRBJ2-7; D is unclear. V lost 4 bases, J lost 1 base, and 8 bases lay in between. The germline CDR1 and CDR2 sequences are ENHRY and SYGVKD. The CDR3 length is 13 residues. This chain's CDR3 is CAISVGPSYEQYF. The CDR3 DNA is TGTGCCATCAGTGTCGGCCCATCCTACGAGCAGTACTTC.

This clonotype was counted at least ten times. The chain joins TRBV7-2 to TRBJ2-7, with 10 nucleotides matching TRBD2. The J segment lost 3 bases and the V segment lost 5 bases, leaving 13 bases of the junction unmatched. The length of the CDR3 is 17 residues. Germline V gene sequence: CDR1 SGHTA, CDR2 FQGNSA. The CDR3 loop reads CASSPTSLSGGYYEQYF. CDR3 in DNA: TGTGCCAGCAGCCCCACCTCGCTTAGCGGGGGGTACTACGAGCAGTACTTC.

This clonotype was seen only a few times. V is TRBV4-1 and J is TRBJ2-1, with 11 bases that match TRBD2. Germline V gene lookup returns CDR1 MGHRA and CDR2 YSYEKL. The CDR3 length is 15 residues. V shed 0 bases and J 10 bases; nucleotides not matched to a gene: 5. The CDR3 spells CASSQDLLAGEEQFF. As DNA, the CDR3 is TGCGCCAGCAGCCAAGATTTACTAGCGGGGGAAGAGCAGTTCTTC.

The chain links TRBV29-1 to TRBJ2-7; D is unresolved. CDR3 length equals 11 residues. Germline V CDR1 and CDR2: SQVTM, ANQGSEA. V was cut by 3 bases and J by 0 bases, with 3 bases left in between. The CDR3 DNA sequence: TGCAGCGTTGACTACTCCTACGAGCAGTACTTC. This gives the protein CSVDYSYEQYF.

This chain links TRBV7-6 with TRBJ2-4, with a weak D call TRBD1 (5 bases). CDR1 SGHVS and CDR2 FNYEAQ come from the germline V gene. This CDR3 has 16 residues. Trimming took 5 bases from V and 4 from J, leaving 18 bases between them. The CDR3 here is CASSLFPGQGKNIQYF. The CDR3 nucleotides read TGTGCCAGCAGCCTTTTCCCCGGCCAGGGAAAAAACATTCAGTACTTC. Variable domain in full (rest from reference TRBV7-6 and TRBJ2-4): GAGVSQSPRYKVTKRGQDVALRCDPISGHVSLYWYRQALGQGPEFLTYFNYEAQQDKSGLPNDRFSAERPEGSISTLTIQRTEQRDSAMYRCASSLFPGQGKNIQYFGAGTRLSVL.